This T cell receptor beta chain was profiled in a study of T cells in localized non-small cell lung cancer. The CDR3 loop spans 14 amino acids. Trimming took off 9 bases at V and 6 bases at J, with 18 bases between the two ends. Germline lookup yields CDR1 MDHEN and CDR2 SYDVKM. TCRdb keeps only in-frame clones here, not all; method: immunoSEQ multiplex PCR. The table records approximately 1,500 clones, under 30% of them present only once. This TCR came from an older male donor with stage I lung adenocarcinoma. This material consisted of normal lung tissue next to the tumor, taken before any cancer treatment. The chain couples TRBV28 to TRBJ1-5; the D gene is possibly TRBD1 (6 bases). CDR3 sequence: CASDQGNFVQPQHF. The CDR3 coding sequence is TGTGCCAGTGACCAGGGGAATTTTGTTCAGCCCCAGCATTTT.